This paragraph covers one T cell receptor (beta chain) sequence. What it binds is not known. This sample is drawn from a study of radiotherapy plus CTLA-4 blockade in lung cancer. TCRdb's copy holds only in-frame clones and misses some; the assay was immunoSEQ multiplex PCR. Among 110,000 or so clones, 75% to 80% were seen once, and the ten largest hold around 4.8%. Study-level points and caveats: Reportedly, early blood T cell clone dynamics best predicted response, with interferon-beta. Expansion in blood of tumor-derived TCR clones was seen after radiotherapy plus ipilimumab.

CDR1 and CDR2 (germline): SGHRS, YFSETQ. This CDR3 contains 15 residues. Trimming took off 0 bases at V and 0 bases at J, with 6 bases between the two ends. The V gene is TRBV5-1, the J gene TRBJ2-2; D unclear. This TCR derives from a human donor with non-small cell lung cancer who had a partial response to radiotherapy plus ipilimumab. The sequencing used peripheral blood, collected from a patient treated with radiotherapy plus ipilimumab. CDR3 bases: TGCGCCAGCAGCTTGGACAGATCGAACACCGGGGAGCTGTTTTTT. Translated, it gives CASSLDRSNTGELFF. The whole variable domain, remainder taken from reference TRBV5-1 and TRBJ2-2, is KAGVTQTPRYLIKTRGQQVTLSCSPISGHRSVSWYQQTPGQGLQFLFEYFSETQRNKGNFPGRFSGRQFSNSRSEMNVSTLELGDSALYLCASSLDRSNTGELFFGEGSRLTVL.